One and the same sample provided the 22 T cell receptor beta chains below, sequenced in a study of T cell responses to AZD1222 COVID-19 vaccine. Here immunoSEQ multiplex PCR was the method, and the copy in TCRdb shows in-frame clones only, minus some. This table has a few hundred thousand clones, approximately 95% appearing once. This specimen was peripheral blood, taken on day 0 of AZD1222 vaccination. The receptors were sampled from an adult in good health.

Comments on this clone: Other DNA sequences in the same sample also yield this CDR3. J is TRBJ1-5 and V is TRBV5-1, with D perhaps matching TRBD1 (6 bases). Trimming left V 5 bases short and J 5 bases short, with 14 bases between. CDR3 length: 14 residues. The V gene's germline CDR1 is SGHRS and CDR2 YFSETQ. The CDR3 DNA follows: TGCGCCAGCAGTTTGAGGGCAGGGGATCAGCCCCAGCATTTT. It yields the protein CASSLRAGDQPQHF.

The rearrangement uses TRBV14 and TRBJ1-1; D is ambiguous. The V and J ends lost 4 bases and 4 bases respectively, with 7 bases between them. This CDR3 comprises 12 residues. The germline V gene has CDR1 SGHDN and CDR2 FVKESK. CDR3 sequence (DNA): TGTGCCAGCAGCCTCGGAACCACTGAAGCTTTCTTT. This translates into CASSLGTTEAFF.

V usage is TRBV5-8 and J usage is TRBJ1-2; TRBD1 is a possible D gene (5 bases). V lost 3 bases and J 1 base, leaving 13 bases between the germline ends. Germline V gene sequence: CDR1 SGHTS, CDR2 YDEGEE. This CDR3 has 15 amino acids. Here the CDR3 reads CASSSPGGDNYGYTF. The CDR3 DNA is TGTGCCAGCAGCTCCCCCGGGGGGGATAACTATGGCTACACCTTC.

V is TRBV4-1 and J is TRBJ2-1; 9 bases align to TRBD1. This CDR3 is 16 amino acids long. Germline loops: CDR1 MGHRA, CDR2 YSYEKL. Trimming removed 3 bases from V and 1 base from J; junction bases left unmatched: 4. CDR3: CASSQPGTGSYNEQFF. The CDR3 DNA reads TGCGCCAGCAGCCAGCCCGGGACAGGGTCCTACAATGAGCAGTTCTTC.

The chain links TRBV3-1 (or the pseudogene TRBV3-2) to TRBJ1-1, with D uncertain. Germline CDR1 reads LGHDT; CDR2 reads YNNKEL (reference sequence). The length of the CDR3 is 12 residues. V was cut by 6 bases and J by 3 bases, with 8 bases left in between. This CDR3 is CASRLGDTEAFF. The CDR3 DNA follows: TGTGCCAGCAGATTAGGTGACACTGAAGCTTTCTTT.

Worth noting for this clone: Other DNA variants within this sample encode the same CDR3. The chain has TRBV18 and TRBJ1-1, with TRBD1 matching over 7 bases. The CDR3 contains 15 residues. V dropped 3 bases and J dropped 0; count of bases not matched to a gene: 4. Germline V gene sequence: CDR1 KGHSH, CDR2 LQKENI. The CDR3 nucleotides are TGTGCCAGCTCACCGGGACAGCTCATGAACACTGAAGCTTTCTTT. It specifies CASSPGQLMNTEAFF.

V and J are TRBV28 and TRBJ1-2, with 10 bases matching TRBD1. V shed 5 bases and J 4 bases; nucleotides not matched to a gene: 7. The CDR3 spans 15 residues. Germline values: CDR1 MDHEN, CDR2 SYDVKM. In DNA, the CDR3 is TGTGCCAGCAGTCCTAAGACAGGGGGCCTCTATGGCTACACCTTC. This encodes CASSPKTGGLYGYTF.

This chain uses TRBV2 with TRBJ2-4; perhaps TRBD1 as D (5 bases). Germline lookup yields CDR1 SNHLY and CDR2 FYNNEI. Between the trimmed V and J ends, which lost 4 bases and 1 base, there was a span of 14 bases. CDR3 length: 16 amino acids. CDR3 DNA sequence: TGTGCCAGCAGTGCCTCCTGGGGCTTTGCCAAAAACATTCAGTACTTC. Translation: CASSASWGFAKNIQYF.

The V and J genes are TRBV13 and TRBJ2-3; TRBD2 agrees at 8 bases. Germline trimming cut 3 bases from V and 6 bases from J; bases unmatched to any gene: 11. Looked up from germline, CDR1 is PRHDT and CDR2 is FYEKMQ (reference sequence). CDR3 length equals 16 residues. The CDR3 nucleotides read TGTGCCAGCAGCTTGGAAGAAGGGCGGGAGGTTGATACGCAGTATTTT. It specifies CASSLEEGREVDTQYF.

The rearrangement uses TRBV7-8 and TRBJ2-5; possible D gene TRBD2, 6 bases. Germline V gene data show CDR1 as SGHVS and CDR2 as FQNEAQ. The CDR3 is made up of 14 amino acids. V lost 0 bases, J lost 5 bases, and 10 bases lay in between. The CDR3 loop reads CASSLAGGRETQYF. The CDR3 bases are TGTGCCAGCAGCTTAGCGGGGGGTCGGGAGACCCAGTACTTC.

This chain joins TRBV18 and TRBJ2-7; 10 nucleotides match TRBD1. This CDR3 comprises 15 residues. Germline CDR1 and CDR2: KGHSH and LQKENI. Trimming removed 3 bases from V and 3 bases from J; junction bases left unmatched: 5. In nucleotides, the CDR3 is TGTGCCAGCTCACCTAGGACAGGGGGAGGCTACGAGCAGTACTTC. It translates to CASSPRTGGGYEQYF.

The chain is built from TRBV5-8 and TRBJ1-1, with unresolved D. Trimming left V 0 bases short and J 1 base short, with 7 bases between. Germline CDR1 SGHTS, CDR2 YDEGEE. This CDR3 spans 14 amino acids. Here the CDR3 DNA reads TGTGCCAGCAGCTTGGGGGCTAGGAACACTGAAGCTTTCTTT. Protein sequence: CASSLGARNTEAFF.

Details on this clone: Other DNA sequences in this sample translate to the same CDR3. V is TRBV5-1 and J is TRBJ2-7; TRBD1 or TRBD2 may be the D gene (5 bases each). Germline V gene sequence: CDR1 SGHRS, CDR2 YFSETQ. Between the trimmed V and J ends, which lost 0 bases and 0 bases, there was a span of 10 bases. The CDR3 runs to 15 residues. CDR3 protein: CASSLAGTSSYEQYF. The CDR3 DNA sequence: TGCGCCAGCAGCTTGGCCGGGACGAGCTCCTACGAGCAGTACTTC.

The V call is TRBV27, the J call TRBJ2-2; no definite D call. Per the germline V gene, CDR1 is MNHEY and CDR2 is SMNVEV (reference sequence). V gave up 0 bases and J gave up 2 bases, with 10 bases separating them. The CDR3 is 16 residues long. The CDR3 nucleotides are TGTGCCAGCAGTTTATCGTACAGCTTAAACACCGGGGAGCTGTTTTTT. Translation: CASSLSYSLNTGELFF.

V gene TRBV12-3 or TRBV12-4 combines with J gene TRBJ1-2, with no clear D. Trimming took 1 base from V and 4 from J, leaving 4 bases between them. CDR3 length: 12 amino acids. In nucleotides, the CDR3 is TGTGCCAGCAGTTTAGGAGTCTATGGCTACACCTTC. Its translation is CASSLGVYGYTF.

The V call is TRBV27, the J call TRBJ1-5; 10 bases fit TRBD1. Germline CDR1 MNHEY, CDR2 SMNVEV (reference sequence). Trimming removed 5 bases from V and 4 bases from J; junction bases left unmatched: 5. The length of the CDR3 is 15 residues. The CDR3 region has the DNA TGTGCCAGCAGTCCGGGACAGGGGACTAATCAGCCCCAGCATTTT. It codes for CASSPGQGTNQPQHF.

V usage is TRBV19 and J usage is TRBJ2-6; D unresolved. CDR1 is LNHDA and CDR2 is SQIVND in the germline V gene (reference sequence). V was pared by 5 bases and J by 0 bases, with 2 bases between. The CDR3 sequence is 13 residues long. CDR3 in amino acids: CASSGSGANVLTF. For the CDR3, the DNA is TGTGCCAGTAGTGGCTCTGGGGCCAACGTCCTGACTTTC. Variable domain in full (rest from reference TRBV19 and TRBJ2-6): DGGITQSPKYLFRKEGQNVTLSCEQNLNHDAMYWYRQDPGQGLRLIYYSQIVNDFQKGDIAEGYSVSREKKESFPLTVTSAQKNPTAFYLCASSGSGANVLTFGAGSRLTVL.

The chain combines TRBV5-1 with TRBJ2-5, with 9 nucleotides matching TRBD1. CDR3 length: 15 residues. CDR1 is SGHRS and CDR2 is YFSETQ in the germline V gene. Trimming removed 4 bases from V and 3 bases from J; junction bases left unmatched: 7. CDR3 in DNA: TGCGCCAGCAGCAGCTGGACAGGGGTGGAAGAGACCCAGTACTTC. It yields the protein CASSSWTGVEETQYF.

This rearrangement joins TRBV3-1 (or the pseudogene TRBV3-2) to TRBJ1-1, with a tentative D call TRBD1 (5 bases). Looked up from germline, CDR1 is LGHDT and CDR2 is YNNKEL (reference sequence). The CDR3 covers 14 residues. V was cut by 1 base and J by 5 bases, with 11 bases left in between. CDR3 in amino acids: CASSQVGASTEAFF. CDR3 sequence (DNA): TGTGCCAGCAGCCAAGTTGGGGCTAGTACTGAAGCTTTCTTT.

The rearrangement links TRBV15 to TRBJ1-2, with 9 bases fitting TRBD1. The CDR3 spans 15 residues. Unmatched junction bases numbered 8, after V lost 3 bases and J lost 6 bases. CDR1 LNHNV and CDR2 YYDKDF come from the germline V gene (reference sequence). CDR3 sequence: CATSRRETGGNGYTF. CDR3 nucleotide sequence: TGTGCCACCAGCAGGAGAGAGACAGGGGGGAATGGCTACACCTTC.

Written as DNA, the CDR3 is TGTGCCAGCAGTGCGTGGGGAGCTGGAAACACCATATATTTT. Its protein product is CASSAWGAGNTIYF. This chain links TRBV27 with TRBJ1-3, with D unclear. Germline-derived CDR1 and CDR2 are MNHEY and SMNVEV (reference sequence). The V and J ends lost 5 bases and 2 bases respectively, with 10 bases between them. This CDR3 contains 14 residues.

The genes are TRBV5-1 and TRBJ2-6; D gene uncertain. Germline V CDR1 and CDR2: SGHRS, YFSETQ. The CDR3 covers 17 residues. V lost 3 bases, J lost 0 bases, and 13 bases lay in between. The CDR3 bases are TGCGCCAGCAGCTCGGAGAAGGGTTACTCTGGGGCCAACGTCCTGACTTTC. Its protein is CASSSEKGYSGANVLTF.